These 5 T cell receptor beta chains share one sample of origin, sequenced in a study of blood T cell repertoires in COVID-19. The protocol was immunoSEQ multiplex PCR, while the TCRdb copy is restricted to in-frame clones and leaves out a portion. The sample records over 120,000 clones, more than 65% being singletons. What was sequenced was peripheral blood. These receptors all come from a man aged 60 to 75 with active or convalescent COVID-19.

This clone was detected only a few times. The chain carries TRBV3-1 (or the pseudogene TRBV3-2) and TRBJ1-3; 9 nucleotides match TRBD1. The CDR3 has 17 residues. Germline V CDR1 and CDR2: LGHDT, YNNKEL (reference sequence). V shed 3 bases and J 2 bases; nucleotides not matched to a gene: 8. The CDR3 region is CASSHLTGGTAGNTIYF. CDR3 coding DNA: TGTGCCAGCAGCCACCTGACAGGGGGAACTGCTGGAAACACCATATATTTT.

The chain couples TRBV6-6 to TRBJ1-1; no clear D gene. V was pared by 6 bases and J by 4 bases, with 15 bases between. CDR3 size: 14 residues. Germline V gene lookup returns CDR1 MNHNY and CDR2 SVGAGI (reference sequence). CDR3 in DNA: TGTGCCAGCAGGGAGACGTTATTCGGCACTGAAGCTTTCTTT. Encoded protein: CASRETLFGTEAFF.

The J gene is TRBJ1-4, the V gene TRBV6-2 or TRBV6-3, with 9 bases fitting TRBD1. CDR3 length equals 16 residues. Trimming removed 4 bases from V and 4 bases from J; junction bases left unmatched: 7. The germline CDR1 and CDR2 sequences are MNHEY and SVGEGT. CDR3 sequence: CASSSPPGQGNEKLFF. CDR3 in DNA: TGTGCCAGCAGTTCCCCTCCGGGACAGGGTAATGAAAAACTGTTTTTT.

The rearrangement links TRBV27 to TRBJ2-7; D remains unclear. The CDR3 consists of 13 residues. V was trimmed by 6 bases and J by 6 bases, leaving 15 bases between them. CDR1 is MNHEY, CDR2 SMNVEV, per germline (reference sequence). The CDR3 bases are TGTGCCAGCAGACATGACATAACGGCCGAGCAGTACGTC. Residues: CASRHDITAEQYV.

This chain joins TRBV29-1 and TRBJ2-7; tentatively, D is TRBD1 (5 bases). Trimming pared 3 bases from V and 0 bases from J, leaving 18 bases between. CDR3 size: 16 residues. Germline V gives CDR1 SQVTM, CDR2 ANQGSEA. In DNA, the CDR3 is TGCAGCGTTGAGGGTCAGGGATCCCTCGGCTCCTACGAGCAGTACTTC. This gives the protein CSVEGQGSLGSYEQYF.